The rows below give T cell receptor beta chains drawn from one sample of a study of blood T cell dynamics during melanoma immunotherapy. The protocol was immunoSEQ multiplex PCR, while the TCRdb copy is restricted to in-frame clones and leaves out a portion. The sample has more than 10,000 clones, 90% to 95% seen once. The sequencing here drew on effector memory CD8+ T cells from blood, taken from a patient treated with checkpoint blockade. The source is a human donor with melanoma. The CDR3 runs from the conserved cysteine through the conserved F or W. Each record gives: V gene, J gene, D gene, clone size, CDR3 DNA, CDR3 protein. A D gene is named only where the DNA matches it firmly. Clone size, where shown, is once, few, many, or a class for clones that have expanded.

v_gene: TRBV4-1
j_gene: TRBJ2-7
d_gene: NA
abundance: NA
CDR3nt: TGCGCCAGCAGCCAAGCCGGAGTTCCCTACGAGCAGTACTTC
CDR3aa: CASSQAGVPYEQYF

v_gene: TRBV28
j_gene: TRBJ2-1
d_gene: TRBD2
abundance: once
CDR3nt: TGTGCCAGCAGTTCCGCCGGACTAGCGGGAAACAATGAGCAGTTCTTC
CDR3aa: CASSSAGLAGNNEQFF

v_gene: TRBV4-1
j_gene: TRBJ2-1
d_gene: TRBD2
abundance: NA
CDR3nt: TGCGCCAGCAGCCCCGAGCTGCTAGCGGGAGGATCAAATGAGCAGTTCTTC
CDR3aa: CASSPELLAGGSNEQFF

v_gene: TRBV15
j_gene: TRBJ1-1
d_gene: NA
abundance: NA
CDR3nt: TGTGCCACCAGCAGAGGAGGCAGGGTAACCGACACTGAAGCTTTCTTT
CDR3aa: CATSRGGRVTDTEAFF

v_gene: TRBV18
j_gene: TRBJ1-2
d_gene: TRBD1
abundance: NA
CDR3nt: TGTGCCAGCTCACCAACAGGGGGTTATGGCTACACCTTC
CDR3aa: CASSPTGGYGYTF

v_gene: TRBV5-1
j_gene: TRBJ1-5
d_gene: NA
abundance: NA
CDR3nt: TGCGCCAGCAGCGCGGACCCGGACCGTGGTCAGCCCCAGCATTTT
CDR3aa: CASSADPDRGQPQHF

v_gene: TRBV28
j_gene: TRBJ2-7
d_gene: TRBD2
abundance: NA
CDR3nt: TGTGCCAGCACCCCATATAGCGGGAGTTCCCACGAGCAGTACTTC
CDR3aa: CASTPYSGSSHEQYF

v_gene: TRBV4-3
j_gene: TRBJ2-1
d_gene: NA
abundance: once
CDR3nt: TGCGCCAGCAGCCAAGATCTCGGCTACAGGGCCTACAATGGGCAGTTCTTC
CDR3aa: CASSQDLGYRAYNGQFF

v_gene: TRBV19
j_gene: TRBJ2-1
d_gene: TRBD2
abundance: NA
CDR3nt: TGTGCCAGTAGTAACCTAGCGGGAGAAATCTACAATGAGCAGTTCTTC
CDR3aa: CASSNLAGEIYNEQFF

v_gene: TRBV5-5
j_gene: TRBJ2-5
d_gene: NA
abundance: NA
CDR3nt: TGTGCCAGCAGCTTGAGGCTGGGCCAAGAGACCCAGTACTTC
CDR3aa: CASSLRLGQETQYF

v_gene: TRBV5-4
j_gene: TRBJ2-7
d_gene: NA
abundance: NA
CDR3nt: TGTGCCAGCAGCTTCGGGACGGGCGAGCAGTACTTC
CDR3aa: CASSFGTGEQYF

v_gene: TRBV5-8
j_gene: TRBJ1-5
d_gene: NA
abundance: NA
CDR3nt: TGTGCCAGCAGCTCTTCACAGGGTCAACAGCCCCAGCATTTT
CDR3aa: CASSSSQGQQPQHF

v_gene: TRBV18
j_gene: TRBJ2-7
d_gene: NA
abundance: NA
CDR3nt: TGTGCCAGCTCACCAGTGAGACAGGAGAGCTCCTACGAGCAGTACTTC
CDR3aa: CASSPVRQESSYEQYF

v_gene: TRBV19
j_gene: TRBJ1-1
d_gene: TRBD1
abundance: NA
CDR3nt: TGTGCCAGTAGTATGGCAGGGGGCCCCACTGAAGCTTTCTTT
CDR3aa: CASSMAGGPTEAFF

v_gene: TRBV19
j_gene: TRBJ1-1
d_gene: TRBD1
abundance: NA
CDR3nt: TGTGCCAGTAGTATCCTCCCGACAGGGGGAACTGAAGCTTTCTTT
CDR3aa: CASSILPTGGTEAFF

v_gene: TRBV6-6
j_gene: TRBJ2-7
d_gene: NA
abundance: NA
CDR3nt: TGTGCCAGCAGTTACTCTCCGGGACCGAGCTACGAGCAGTACTTC
CDR3aa: CASSYSPGPSYEQYF

v_gene: TRBV7-6
j_gene: TRBJ2-7
d_gene: NA
abundance: NA
CDR3nt: TGTGCCAGCAGCTTAGGGGTCAGGAACGAGCAGTACTTC
CDR3aa: CASSLGVRNEQYF

v_gene: TRBV27
j_gene: TRBJ2-7
d_gene: TRBD1
abundance: NA
CDR3nt: TGTGCCAGCAGTCTAGGGACAGCCTACGAGCAGTACTTC
CDR3aa: CASSLGTAYEQYF

v_gene: TRBV4-1
j_gene: TRBJ1-5
d_gene: NA
abundance: NA
CDR3nt: TGCGCCAGCAGCCTCTATGGGGGGGGGAATCAGCCCCAGCATTTT
CDR3aa: CASSLYGGGNQPQHF

v_gene: TRBV27
j_gene: TRBJ2-7
d_gene: NA
abundance: NA
CDR3nt: TGTGCCAGCAGTTTAACGCCTAACTACGAGCAGTACTTC
CDR3aa: CASSLTPNYEQYF

v_gene: TRBV18
j_gene: TRBJ1-2
d_gene: NA
abundance: NA
CDR3nt: TGTGCCAGCTCACCAGACAGTATCTATGGCTACACCTTC
CDR3aa: CASSPDSIYGYTF

v_gene: TRBV13
j_gene: TRBJ1-2
d_gene: TRBD1
abundance: NA
CDR3nt: TGTGCCAGCAGCGCCACAGGGGGCGCTGGCGGCTACACCTTC
CDR3aa: CASSATGGAGGYTF

v_gene: TRBV7-2
j_gene: TRBJ2-7
d_gene: NA
abundance: NA
CDR3nt: TGTGCCAGCAGCGACCCCGGTCTATCCTACGAGCAGTACTTC
CDR3aa: CASSDPGLSYEQYF

v_gene: TRBV19
j_gene: TRBJ2-7
d_gene: TRBD1
abundance: NA
CDR3nt: TGTGCCAGTAGTCTTGGGACAGGGGGCACCTACGAGCAGTACTTC
CDR3aa: CASSLGTGGTYEQYF

v_gene: TRBV28
j_gene: TRBJ2-7
d_gene: NA
abundance: NA
CDR3nt: TGTGCCAGCAGTTTCAAGGGGCCCTACGAGCAGTACTTC
CDR3aa: CASSFKGPYEQYF

v_gene: TRBV19
j_gene: TRBJ2-5
d_gene: TRBD2
abundance: NA
CDR3nt: TGTGCCAGTAGTCAGGGTATAGCGGGAGTCGAGACCCAGTACTTC
CDR3aa: CASSQGIAGVETQYF

v_gene: TRBV7-2
j_gene: TRBJ2-3
d_gene: TRBD2
abundance: NA
CDR3nt: TGTGCCAGCAGCTTAGCTAGCGGGAAGGCAGATACGCAGTATTTT
CDR3aa: CASSLASGKADTQYF

v_gene: TRBV27
j_gene: TRBJ2-1
d_gene: TRBD2
abundance: NA
CDR3nt: TGTGCCAGCAGTACCCTCCTAGCGGGGCCCGGGAATGAGCAGTTCTTC
CDR3aa: CASSTLLAGPGNEQFF

v_gene: TRBV19
j_gene: TRBJ2-1
d_gene: NA
abundance: NA
CDR3nt: TGTGCCAGTAGTATCGGCGCCTACAATGAGCAGTTCTTC
CDR3aa: CASSIGAYNEQFF